This TCR beta chain originates from a study of blood T cell repertoires in COVID-19. About the research overall: Samples representing acute and convalescent COVID-19 were sourced from the United States, Italy and Spain. Sources were T cells, B-cell-depleted T cells, or PBMCs; the material itself was cDNA or gDNA.

Original data processing: By means of reference gene primer amplification, nucleated cell counts were estimated. Generated by immunoSEQ multiplex PCR, the TCRdb table keeps only in-frame clones and is missing some. V and J calls and clone size are those listed in that table; D and trimming were worked out from the DNA. The sample contains 150,000 to 200,000 clones, more than 70% of which appear only once. This CDR3 spans 16 amino acids. V gave up 6 bases and J gave up 7 bases; unmatched junction bases: 9. Germline CDR1 and CDR2: LGHDT and YNNKEL (reference sequence). Participant-given clinical history determined each cohort assignment.

The clonotype comes from a man in his forties who had recovered from COVID-19. Sequencing was carried out using PBMCs or T cells enriched from blood (not recorded which). The chain carries TRBV3-1 (or the pseudogene TRBV3-2) and TRBJ2-1; 13 nucleotides match TRBD2. The CDR3 is CASSSTSGGVVNEQFF. The CDR3 region has the DNA TGTGCCAGCAGTAGCACTAGCGGGGGGGTTGTAAATGAGCAGTTCTTC.